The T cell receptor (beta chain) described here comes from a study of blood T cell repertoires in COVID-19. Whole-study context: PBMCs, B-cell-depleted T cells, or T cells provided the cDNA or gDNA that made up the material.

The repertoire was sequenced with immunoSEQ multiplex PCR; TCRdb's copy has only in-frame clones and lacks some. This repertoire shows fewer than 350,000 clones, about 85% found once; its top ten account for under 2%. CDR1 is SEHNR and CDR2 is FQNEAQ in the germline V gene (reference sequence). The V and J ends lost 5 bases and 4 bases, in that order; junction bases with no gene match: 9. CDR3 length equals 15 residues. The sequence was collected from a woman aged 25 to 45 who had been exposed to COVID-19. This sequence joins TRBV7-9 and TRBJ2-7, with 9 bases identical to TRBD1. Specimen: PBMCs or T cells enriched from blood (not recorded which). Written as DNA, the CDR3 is TGTGCCAGCAGCCCTACAGGGGGCGCGCCGTACGAGCAGTACTTC. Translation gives CASSPTGGAPYEQYF.